One and the same sample provided the 24 T cell receptor beta chains below, sequenced in a study of cytomegalovirus exposure and HLA in healthy donors. The PCR employed 60 Vbeta primers together with 13 Jbeta primers. Here immunoSEQ multiplex PCR was the method, and the copy in TCRdb shows in-frame clones only, minus some. The data contain about 96,000 clones, 55% to 75% of them seen just once; the ten biggest clones take up roughly 3.2%. Input material: PBMCs. These receptors were collected from a man aged 55 to 70 in good health and CMV-seronegative.

The chain links TRBV10-2 to TRBJ2-5, with D possibly being TRBD2 (5 bases). This CDR3 has 14 residues. Trimming cost V 3 bases and J 1 base, with 9 bases left between them. Per the germline V gene, CDR1 is WSHSY and CDR2 is SAAADI. The CDR3 sequence: CASSESSAQETQYF. As DNA, the CDR3 is TGCGCCAGCAGTGAAAGTAGCGCCCAAGAGACCCAGTACTTC.

This clone was counted between two and nine times. The gene calls are TRBV19 and TRBJ2-3; 7 positions agree with TRBD1. CDR1 is LNHDA and CDR2 is SQIVND in the germline V gene (reference sequence). This CDR3 is built from 16 residues. V shed 4 bases and J 9 bases; nucleotides not matched to a gene: 16. The CDR3 bases are TGTGCCAGTAGTACGGCCGGGACAGACGGGAAGAGAACGCAGTATTTT. Translation: CASSTAGTDGKRTQYF.

The chain combines TRBV7-9 with TRBJ1-2; no firm D call. CDR1 is SEHNR, CDR2 FQNEAQ, per germline (reference sequence). V was shortened by 1 base and J by 5 bases, with 5 bases between the two germline ends. This CDR3 contains 12 residues. The CDR3 DNA reads TGTGCCAGCAGCTTAGGAGAATATGGCTACACCTTC. It codes for CASSLGEYGYTF. Together with reference TRBV7-9 and TRBJ1-2, the CDR3 gives the full variable domain: DTGVSQNPRHKITKRGQNVTFRCDPISEHNRLYWYRQTLGQGPEFLTYFQNEAQLEKSRLLSDRFSAERPKGSFSTLEIQRTEQGDSAMYLCASSLGEYGYTFGSGTRLTVV.

This rearrangement joins TRBV4-1 to TRBJ2-1; 10 bases align to TRBD2. Trimming cost V 0 bases and J 15 bases; bases outside gene matches: 8. The CDR3 totals 14 residues. In germline, CDR1 is MGHRA, CDR2 YSYEKL. CDR3 residues: CASSQEGSGRSRFF. The DNA of the CDR3 is TGCGCCAGCAGCCAAGAAGGTAGCGGGAGGTCTCGGTTCTTC.

The genes are TRBV4-2 and TRBJ1-5; a possible D gene is TRBD1 (6 bases). The germline gives CDR1 LGHNA, CDR2 YNFKEQ. The CDR3 is 14 amino acids. Trimming cost V 0 bases and J 11 bases, with 14 bases left between them. CDR3 coding DNA: TGTGCCAGCAGCCAAGATCTCCTGGCAGGGGCCCAGCATTTT. Protein product: CASSQDLLAGAQHF.

With respect to this clone: The sample has other DNA sequences that encode this CDR3 too. The V gene is TRBV5-6, the J gene TRBJ1-1; possible D gene TRBD1, 6 bases. CDR1 SGHDT and CDR2 YYEEEE come from the germline V gene. Trimming removed 0 bases at V and 11 bases at J, with 8 bases between. The CDR3 has 11 amino acids. CDR3 protein: CASSLEGEAFF. CDR3 nucleotide sequence: TGTGCCAGCAGCTTGGAGGGGGAGGCTTTCTTT.

The chain uses TRBV5-1 and TRBJ2-7; 7 bases are shared with TRBD1. The CDR3 is made up of 15 amino acids. The V segment lost 0 bases and the J segment 3 bases; nucleotides outside the gene matches: 6. Germline CDR1 and CDR2: SGHRS and YFSETQ. CDR3 sequence reads: CASSLVSGGVYEQYF. CDR3 nucleotide sequence: TGCGCCAGCAGCTTGGTTTCAGGGGGTGTCTACGAGCAGTACTTC.

The V gene is TRBV7-6, the J gene TRBJ1-2; 11 positions agree with TRBD1. Germline lookup yields CDR1 SGHVS and CDR2 FNYEAQ. V trimming: 1 base; J trimming: 5 bases; junction bases outside the gene matches: 15. The CDR3 has 19 amino acids. In DNA form, the CDR3 reads TGTGCCAGCAGCTTAGATAGGACAGGGGGCGGCGATCAACTTTATGGCTACACCTTC. Translating it yields CASSLDRTGGGDQLYGYTF.

The CDR3, as DNA: TGTGCCAGCAGCAGGAGGGAGGAGGAGCAGTTCTTC. Its protein is CASSRREEEQFF. The chain couples TRBV9 to TRBJ2-1; tentatively, D is TRBD2 (6 bases). Trimming pared 4 bases from V and 10 bases from J, leaving 12 bases between. The germline gives CDR1 SGDLS, CDR2 YYNGEE. The CDR3 length is 12 residues.

This chain links TRBV12-5 with TRBJ2-2; D might be TRBD1 (5 bases). The V and J ends lost 0 bases and 7 bases respectively, with 15 bases between them. The germline gives CDR1 LGHNT, CDR2 FRNRAP. The CDR3 covers 16 residues. CDR3 sequence: CASGLVLGRVNGELFF. The CDR3 DNA sequence: TGTGCTAGTGGTTTGGTATTGGGCAGGGTAAACGGGGAGCTGTTTTTT.

The chain combines TRBV27 with TRBJ1-2; tentative D call: TRBD1 (6 bases). There are 16 residues in the CDR3. Germline CDR1 and CDR2: MNHEY and SMNVEV (reference sequence). V was trimmed by 2 bases and J by 5 bases, leaving 18 bases between them. The CDR3 DNA reads TGTGCCAGCAGTTTAACCCAGGGGCAGGGACGGTATGGCTACACCTTC. Its protein product is CASSLTQGQGRYGYTF.

The V and J genes are TRBV12-5 and TRBJ2-3; 9 bases fit TRBD2. The CDR3 runs to 17 residues. Germline V gives CDR1 LGHNT, CDR2 FRNRAP. V lost 2 bases and J lost 3; bases outside the gene matches: 9. CDR3 loop: CASGLYPGLAATDTQYF. In DNA form, the CDR3 reads TGTGCTAGTGGTTTGTACCCGGGACTAGCAGCAACAGATACGCAGTATTTT.

V and J are TRBV6-1 and TRBJ2-4; 15 bases align to TRBD2. There are 21 residues in the CDR3. Germline V gene sequence: CDR1 MNHNS, CDR2 SASEGT. V gave up 2 bases and J gave up 6 bases; unmatched junction bases: 17. Written as DNA, the CDR3 is TGTGCCAGCAGTGAACCCGACAATGGGACTAGCGGGGGGCCTGTTGGAAACATTCAGTACTTC. Amino acids: CASSEPDNGTSGGPVGNIQYF.

The V gene is TRBV6-1, the J gene TRBJ2-7; 11 bases are shared with TRBD2. Germline V CDR1 and CDR2: MNHNS, SASEGT. The CDR3 is 20 amino acids. J lost 3 bases, V lost 0 bases, and 16 bases had no gene match. The CDR3 bases are TGTGCCAGCAGTGAAGCGACGGGCAGGGGTCTAGCGGGAGGTAGCTACGAGCAGTACTTC. Protein: CASSEATGRGLAGGSYEQYF.

This chain connects TRBV6-1 to TRBJ1-5, with TRBD1 matching 9 bases. Losses at the gene ends were 6 bases for V and 4 bases for J; bases not matched to a gene: 7. Germline lookup yields CDR1 MNHNS and CDR2 SASEGT. CDR3 length: 15 amino acids. Here the CDR3 reads CASSDGQGQNQPQHF. In nucleotides, the CDR3 is TGTGCCAGCAGCGACGGACAGGGGCAAAATCAGCCCCAGCATTTT.

V and J are TRBV25-1 and TRBJ2-2; tentative D call: TRBD1 (6 bases). The CDR3 has 14 amino acids. Trimming cost V 6 bases and J 0 bases, with 8 bases left between them. The germline V gene has CDR1 MGHDK and CDR2 SYGVNS. DNA for the CDR3: TGTGCCAGCAGGGGGGCTACGAACACCGGGGAGCTGTTTTTT. It yields the protein CASRGATNTGELFF.

This clone was counted between two and nine times. The V gene is TRBV6-5, the J gene TRBJ2-6; maybe TRBD1 (6 bases). With 1 base removed from V and 2 bases from J, the gap between germline ends came to 9 bases. The CDR3 contains 16 residues. CDR1 and CDR2 from the germline V gene are MNHEY and SVGAGI. The CDR3 nucleotides are TGTGCCAGCAGTTACTTACAGGGTGCTGGGGCCAACGTCCTGACTTTC. Translating gives CASSYLQGAGANVLTF.

In this sample, this clone turned up once. The genes are TRBV5-4 and TRBJ1-1, with a tentative D call TRBD1 (5 bases). The germline gives CDR1 SGHNT, CDR2 YYREEE (reference sequence). The CDR3 is 14 amino acids. Trimming took 5 bases from V and 1 from J, leaving 12 bases between them. In nucleotides, the CDR3 is TGTGCCAGCAGTCCAGGAGGGGCGAACACTGAAGCTTTCTTT. This encodes CASSPGGANTEAFF.

The chain uses TRBV7-9 and TRBJ2-1; D is possibly TRBD1 (6 bases). The V gene's germline CDR1 is SEHNR and CDR2 FQNEAQ (reference sequence). The CDR3 contains 15 residues. Trimming stripped 2 bases from V and 6 bases from J, with 14 bases between. The CDR3 spells CASSLTIGQRNEQFF. CDR3 in DNA: TGTGCCAGCAGCTTAACAATTGGACAGCGCAATGAGCAGTTCTTC. The variable domain in full, completed from reference TRBV7-9 and TRBJ2-1, reads DTGVSQNPRHKITKRGQNVTFRCDPISEHNRLYWYRQTLGQGPEFLTYFQNEAQLEKSRLLSDRFSAERPKGSFSTLEIQRTEQGDSAMYLCASSLTIGQRNEQFFGPGTRLTVL.

The chain has TRBV6-5 and TRBJ1-1; 8 bases agree with TRBD1. This CDR3 has 13 residues. Germline V gene sequence: CDR1 MNHEY, CDR2 SVGAGI. V was pared by 5 bases and J by 6 bases, with 5 bases of the junction left unmatched. The CDR3 nucleotides are TGTGCCAGCAGTGGACAGGGCCACGCTGAAGCTTTCTTT. Translated: CASSGQGHAEAFF.

This clone appeared a few times. The rearrangement links TRBV5-4 to TRBJ1-2; 10 bases fit TRBD1. Germline V gives CDR1 SGHNT, CDR2 YYREEE (reference sequence). The CDR3 contains 15 residues. Unmatched junction bases numbered 5, after V lost 3 bases and J lost 3 bases. The CDR3 nucleotides read TGTGCCAGCAGCTCCCGGGACAGGGGTCACTATGGCTACACCTTC. Translation: CASSSRDRGHYGYTF. Complete variable domain (other parts from reference TRBV5-4 and TRBJ1-2): ETGVTQSPTHLIKTRGQQVTLRCSSQSGHNTVSWYQQALGQGPQFIFQYYREEENGRGNFPPRFSGLQFPNYSSELNVNALELDDSALYLCASSSRDRGHYGYTFGSGTRLTVV.

J is TRBJ2-3 and V is TRBV9; D gene unclear. This CDR3 contains 13 residues. Trimming removed 2 bases at V and 3 bases at J, with 7 bases between. Germline V gives CDR1 SGDLS, CDR2 YYNGEE. The CDR3 coding sequence is TGTGCCAGCAGCGTGGCTTTTACAGATACGCAGTATTTT. Protein product: CASSVAFTDTQYF.

J is TRBJ2-3 and V is TRBV6-5; 8 bases map to TRBD1. This CDR3 is built from 15 residues. The ends lost 6 bases at V and 6 bases at J; junction bases unmatched: 11. The germline CDR1 and CDR2 sequences are MNHEY and SVGAGI. The CDR3 DNA follows: TGTGCCAGCAGACTCAGGGGGCTTCCCGGGGATACGCAGTATTTT. Protein product: CASRLRGLPGDTQYF.

A few counts support this clone. The J gene is TRBJ2-1, the V gene TRBV28, with a possible D match to TRBD2 (6 bases). V was cut by 6 bases and J by 7 bases, with 16 bases left in between. The CDR3 contains 14 residues. Germline CDR1 and CDR2: MDHEN and SYDVKM. The DNA for the CDR3 is TGTGCCAGCAGCGGGGGTACTTCATTGAATGAGCAGTTCTTC. Residues: CASSGGTSLNEQFF. The complete variable domain, with remaining parts taken from reference TRBV28 and TRBJ2-1, reads DVKVTQSSRYLVKRTGEKVFLECVQDMDHENMFWYRQDPGLGLRLIYFSYDVKMKEKGDIPEGYSVSREKKERFSLILESASTNQTSMYLCASSGGTSLNEQFFGPGTRLTVL.